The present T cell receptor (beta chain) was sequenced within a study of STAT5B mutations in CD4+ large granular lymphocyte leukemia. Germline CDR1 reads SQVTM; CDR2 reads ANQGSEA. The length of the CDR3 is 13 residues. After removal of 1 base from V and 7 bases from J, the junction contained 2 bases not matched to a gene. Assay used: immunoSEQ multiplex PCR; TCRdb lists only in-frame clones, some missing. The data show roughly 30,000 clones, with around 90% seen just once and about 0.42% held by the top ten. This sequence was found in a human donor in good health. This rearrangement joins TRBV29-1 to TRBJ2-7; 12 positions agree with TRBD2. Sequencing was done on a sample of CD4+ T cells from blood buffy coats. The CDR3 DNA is TGCAGCGTTGAAGGGCTAGCGGGAGGGGAGCAGTACTTC. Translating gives CSVEGLAGGEQYF.